These 3 T cell receptor beta chains were all obtained from the same sample, sequenced in a study of blood T cell repertoires in COVID-19. TCRdb's copy holds only in-frame clones and misses some; the assay was immunoSEQ multiplex PCR. This sample has about 130,000 clones, with approximately 74% found just once. Sequences were obtained from peripheral blood. All receptors derive from a man at least 80 years old with COVID-19, enrolled during active disease.

V is TRBV4-3 and J is TRBJ2-7, with 7 bases aligning to TRBD1. CDR1 and CDR2 from the germline V gene are LGHNA and YSLEER. The CDR3 spans 14 residues. With 0 bases clipped from V and 5 bases from J, the junction kept 4 bases outside the gene matches. CDR3 in amino acids: CASSQDEGANEQYF. The CDR3 DNA is TGCGCCAGCAGCCAAGATGAGGGGGCGAACGAGCAGTACTTC.

The J gene is TRBJ1-6, the V gene TRBV28; TRBD1 agrees at 7 bases. The germline V gene has CDR1 MDHEN and CDR2 SYDVKM. Trimming removed 6 bases from V and 2 bases from J; junction bases left unmatched: 13. CDR3 length equals 18 residues. The chain's CDR3 is CASSATGSIRPYNSPLHF. DNA of the CDR3: TGTGCCAGCAGCGCGACAGGGTCAATCAGGCCCTATAATTCACCCCTCCACTTT. Filled out from reference TRBV28 and TRBJ1-6, the complete variable domain reads DVKVTQSSRYLVKRTGEKVFLECVQDMDHENMFWYRQDPGLGLRLIYFSYDVKMKEKGDIPEGYSVSREKKERFSLILESASTNQTSMYLCASSATGSIRPYNSPLHFGNGTRLTVT.

This clone was found a few times. The chain links TRBV19 to TRBJ1-4, with 8 nucleotides matching TRBD1. The germline gives CDR1 LNHDA, CDR2 SQIVND (reference sequence). This CDR3 spans 13 amino acids. V dropped 10 bases and J dropped 8; count of bases not matched to a gene: 9. As DNA, the CDR3 is TGTGCCACCCAGGGACAGGTTGGAGAAAAACTGTTTTTT. Translating gives CATQGQVGEKLFF.